The 21 T cell receptor beta chains listed next were all sequenced from one sample in a study of blood T cell repertoires in COVID-19. Data came from immunoSEQ multiplex PCR; TCRdb stores just in-frame clones and leaves some out. This table holds around 230,000 clones, over 65% found once. The sequencing sample was made of peripheral blood. All receptors come from a woman in her 70s with active or convalescent COVID-19.

The rearrangement links TRBV12-3 or TRBV12-4 to TRBJ1-1; D not resolved. The CDR3 runs to 13 residues. Between the trimmed V and J ends, which lost 8 bases and 1 base, there was a span of 11 bases. DNA for the CDR3: TGTGCCAGCCACCGCGCGGGGAACACTGAAGCTTTCTTT. Protein: CASHRAGNTEAFF.

The chain joins TRBV5-4 to TRBJ2-5; 10 nucleotides agree with TRBD1. Germline V gene sequence: CDR1 SGHNT, CDR2 YYREEE (reference sequence). V was pared by 4 bases and J by 5 bases, with 5 bases of the junction left unmatched. This CDR3 is built from 14 residues. CDR3 residues: CASSPWTGGETQYF. The CDR3, as DNA: TGTGCCAGCAGCCCGTGGACAGGGGGGGAGACCCAGTACTTC.

The chain has TRBV5-1 and TRBJ1-4; no firm D call. Trimming took off 1 base at V and 1 base at J, with 11 bases between the two ends. Germline V gene data show CDR1 as SGHRS and CDR2 as YFSETQ. CDR3 length equals 16 residues. The CDR3 DNA follows: TGCGCCAGCAGCTTGTTAGGAGTTCGAACTAATGAAAAACTGTTTTTT. It codes for CASSLLGVRTNEKLFF. The full variable domain, completed using reference TRBV5-1 and TRBJ1-4, is KAGVTQTPRYLIKTRGQQVTLSCSPISGHRSVSWYQQTPGQGLQFLFEYFSETQRNKGNFPGRFSGRQFSNSRSEMNVSTLELGDSALYLCASSLLGVRTNEKLFFGSGTQLSVL.

CDR3 DNA sequence: TGTGCCAGCAGCCATCCCGGGACAGCGAACACTGAAGCTTTCTTT. Its protein is CASSHPGTANTEAFF. This chain joins TRBV16 and TRBJ1-1, with 7 bases that match TRBD1. V was clipped by 3 bases and J by 1 base; unmatched bases: 5. The V gene's germline CDR1 is KGHSY and CDR2 FQNENV. The CDR3 loop spans 15 amino acids.

The chain combines TRBV29-1 with TRBJ1-1; 7 nucleotides line up with TRBD1. Germline V gene data show CDR1 as SQVTM and CDR2 as ANQGSEA. J lost 7 bases, V lost 7 bases, and 12 bases had no gene match. This CDR3 contains 13 residues. The CDR3 nucleotides are TGCAGCGGGAGACCCGGGACAGCGAGTGAAGCTTTCTTT. It specifies CSGRPGTASEAFF.

The chain uses TRBV7-2 and TRBJ2-5, with 10 bases matching TRBD2. The CDR3 loop spans 16 amino acids. CDR1 is SGHTA and CDR2 is FQGNSA in the germline V gene. The V segment lost 2 bases and the J segment 2 bases; nucleotides outside the gene matches: 5. The CDR3 coding sequence is TGTGCCAGCAGCTTATCAGCTAGCGGGGGTCAAGAGACCCAGTACTTC. Its translation is CASSLSASGGQETQYF. The variable domain in full, completed from reference TRBV7-2 and TRBJ2-5, reads GAGVSQSPSNKVTEKGKDVELRCDPISGHTALYWYRQSLGQGLEFLIYFQGNSAPDKSGLPSDRFSAERTGGSVSTLTIQRTQQEDSAVYLCASSLSASGGQETQYFGPGTRLLVL.

The chain combines TRBV19 with TRBJ1-6; 8 bases map to TRBD1. The J segment lost 10 bases and the V segment lost 8 bases, leaving 7 bases of the junction unmatched. This CDR3 contains 13 residues. Per the germline V gene, CDR1 is LNHDA and CDR2 is SQIVND (reference sequence). CDR3 sequence reads: CASGRTGPSPLHF. The CDR3 nucleotides are TGTGCCAGTGGGAGGACAGGGCCCTCACCCCTCCACTTT.

The rearrangement links TRBV2 to TRBJ1-6; D gene unclear. Germline-derived CDR1 and CDR2 are SNHLY and FYNNEI. V gave up 3 bases and J gave up 7 bases, with 13 bases separating them. This CDR3 region has 15 residues. This chain's CDR3 is CASSEADFLNSPLHF. CDR3 sequence (DNA): TGTGCCAGCAGTGAGGCGGACTTCCTAAATTCACCCCTCCACTTT.

This chain links TRBV2 with TRBJ2-2, with D uncertain. CDR1 and CDR2 from the germline V gene are SNHLY and FYNNEI. Between the trimmed V and J ends, which lost 9 bases and 3 bases, there was a span of 8 bases. This CDR3 contains 12 residues. CDR3 coding DNA: TGTGCCAGATCGATAGACACCGGGGAGCTGTTTTTT. As protein: CARSIDTGELFF.

The V gene is TRBV6-1, the J gene TRBJ1-5; D unclear. CDR1 and CDR2 (germline): MNHNS, SASEGT. V shed 2 bases and J shed 8 bases, with 10 bases lying between them. There are 13 residues in the CDR3. In DNA, the CDR3 is TGTGCCAGCAGTGAACAATCCCAGGAGCCCCAGCATTTT. Translation gives CASSEQSQEPQHF.

CDR3 nucleotide sequence: TGTGCCACCCTCGACGGGAACTATGGCTACACCTTC. Encoded protein: CATLDGNYGYTF. V gene TRBV6-5 combines with J gene TRBJ1-2, with D unresolved. The V end was cut by 10 bases, the J end by 2 bases, with 11 bases between. CDR1 and CDR2 (germline): MNHEY, SVGAGI. The CDR3 length is 12 residues.

This sequence joins TRBV5-6 and TRBJ2-7, with TRBD2 as a possible D gene (6 bases). There are 15 residues in the CDR3. V was pared by 9 bases and J by 0 bases, with 19 bases between. Germline CDR1 is SGHDT and CDR2 is YYEEEE. The CDR3 DNA reads TGTGCCACCAGGTCGGTCGGCGGGAACTCCTACGAGCAGTACTTC. Protein product: CATRSVGGNSYEQYF.

The rearrangement links TRBV4-3 to TRBJ2-3, with 9 bases aligning to TRBD1. The germline CDR1 and CDR2 sequences are LGHNA and YSLEER. The CDR3 is 16 amino acids. V lost 5 bases to trimming and J lost 4 bases; unmatched junction nucleotides: 10. CDR3 protein: CASSNNWDRVPDTQYF. As DNA, the CDR3 is TGCGCCAGCAGCAATAATTGGGACAGGGTACCAGATACGCAGTATTTT.

The chain couples TRBV19 to TRBJ1-5; a possible D gene is TRBD1 (5 bases). Germline values: CDR1 LNHDA, CDR2 SQIVND (reference sequence). This CDR3 is 13 amino acids long. V gave up 3 bases and J gave up 6 bases, with 9 bases separating them. CDR3 nucleotide sequence: TGTGCCAGTAGTATGCAAGGGGCTCAGCCCCAGCATTTT. This sequence encodes CASSMQGAQPQHF.

V gene TRBV18 combines with J gene TRBJ1-5; no clear D. Trimming removed 2 bases at V and 0 bases at J, with 11 bases between. Germline V gene lookup returns CDR1 KGHSH and CDR2 LQKENI. The CDR3 runs 16 residues. The CDR3 nucleotides are TGTGCCAGCTCACCAATCCCCAGTTCTAGCAATCAGCCCCAGCATTTT. Translation: CASSPIPSSSNQPQHF.

V is TRBV29-1 and J is TRBJ1-1; D remains unclear. With 1 base removed from V and 8 bases from J, the gap between germline ends came to 14 bases. The germline V gene encodes CDR1 SQVTM and CDR2 ANQGSEA. This CDR3 contains 13 residues. CDR3 bases: TGCAGCGTTGAAGCATGGGCCAAACCAGAAGCTTTCTTT. It codes for CSVEAWAKPEAFF. Together with reference TRBV29-1 and TRBJ1-1, the CDR3 gives the full variable domain: SAVISQKPSRDICQRGTSLTIQCQVDSQVTMMFWYRQQPGQSLTLIATANQGSEATYESGFVIDKFPISRPNLTFSTLTVSNMSPEDSSIYLCSVEAWAKPEAFFGQGTRLTVV.

The chain uses TRBV6-5 and TRBJ1-3; perhaps TRBD1 as D (5 bases). Trimming stripped 6 bases from V and 5 bases from J, with 11 bases between. The CDR3 is made up of 13 amino acids. CDR1 MNHEY and CDR2 SVGAGI come from the germline V gene. The CDR3 region has the DNA TGTGCCAGCAGCCTAGACAGCCGAAACACCATATATTTT. Encoded protein: CASSLDSRNTIYF.

This chain uses TRBV10-3 with TRBJ1-4, with TRBD1 identical over 9 bases. Germline loops: CDR1 ENHRY, CDR2 SYGVKD. The ends lost 3 bases at V and 8 bases at J; junction bases unmatched: 10. The CDR3 totals 16 residues. CDR3 DNA sequence: TGTGCCATCAGTGACCCGGGGGACAGGGTCAGAGAAAAACTGTTTTTT. As protein: CAISDPGDRVREKLFF.

The chain is built from TRBV4-1 and TRBJ2-6; 9 bases are shared with TRBD1. CDR3 length: 20 residues. Germline V gives CDR1 MGHRA, CDR2 YSYEKL. V shed 2 bases, J shed 0 bases, and the junction held 11 bases outside the gene matches. CDR3 sequence: CASSQPGQGFSRSGANVLTF. The CDR3 DNA sequence: TGCGCCAGCAGCCAACCGGGACAGGGTTTCTCCCGCTCTGGGGCCAACGTCCTGACTTTC.

This chain links TRBV6-5 with TRBJ2-2; the match to TRBD2 covers 7 bases. CDR1 and CDR2 from the germline V gene are MNHEY and SVGAGI. This CDR3 is 14 amino acids long. J gave up 3 bases and V 8 bases, and 6 bases lay outside the gene matches. CDR3 residues: CASASGADTGELFF. CDR3 bases: TGTGCCAGCGCAAGCGGGGCTGACACCGGGGAGCTGTTTTTT.

This chain joins TRBV18 and TRBJ1-1; 8 bases are shared with TRBD1. The germline V gene has CDR1 KGHSH and CDR2 LQKENI. J was trimmed by 0 bases and V by 3 bases; bases with no gene match: 9. CDR3 length: 17 amino acids. As DNA, the CDR3 is TGTGCCAGCTCACCGGCCGGACAGGGACGAATGAACACTGAAGCTTTCTTT. Its translation is CASSPAGQGRMNTEAFF.